Below, 7 T cell receptor beta chains from the same sample are listed, as sequenced in a study of blood T cell repertoires in COVID-19. The assay was immunoSEQ multiplex PCR, and TCRdb's table has in-frame clones only and misses some. The sample has 300,000 to 350,000 clones; approximately 90% are singletons. The source material was peripheral blood. These receptor sequences come from a woman aged 25 to 39 with COVID-19, enrolled during active disease.

The chain carries TRBV5-1 and TRBJ1-1; 11 bases map to TRBD1. CDR3 length equals 14 residues. Germline assignment: CDR1 SGHRS and CDR2 YFSETQ. Trimming at V came to 7 bases and at J to 4 bases, leaving 6 bases not matched to a gene. The CDR3 DNA reads as TGCGCCAGCGGGGGACAGGGGGATATCACTGAAGCTTTCTTT. Its protein product is CASGGQGDITEAFF. The variable domain in full, with the rest retrieved from reference TRBV5-1 and TRBJ1-1, is KAGVTQTPRYLIKTRGQQVTLSCSPISGHRSVSWYQQTPGQGLQFLFEYFSETQRNKGNFPGRFSGRQFSNSRSEMNVSTLELGDSALYLCASGGQGDITEAFFGQGTRLTVV.

CDR3 sequence: CASTQGSNTGELFF. The CDR3 DNA reads TGCGCCAGCACCCAGGGTAGTAACACCGGGGAGCTGTTTTTT. The chain joins TRBV5-1 to TRBJ2-2, with D tentatively TRBD1 (5 bases). The V gene lost 6 bases and the J gene lost 2 bases, with 11 bases spanning the gap. Looked up from germline, CDR1 is SGHRS and CDR2 is YFSETQ. The CDR3 contains 14 residues.

The chain uses TRBV11-2 and TRBJ1-1; the D gene is possibly TRBD1 (6 bases). The V and J ends lost 4 bases and 11 bases respectively, with 14 bases between them. Germline V gene sequence: CDR1 SGHAT, CDR2 FQNNGV. The CDR3 covers 12 residues. The CDR3 DNA reads as TGTGCCAGCAGCTCCCTCCAGGGGTCGGCTTTCTTT. Translation gives CASSSLQGSAFF.

The chain combines TRBV27 with TRBJ1-5; 9 bases match TRBD1. Per the germline V gene, CDR1 is MNHEY and CDR2 is SMNVEV (reference sequence). The CDR3 is 16 residues long. Losses at the gene ends were 5 bases for V and 3 bases for J; bases not matched to a gene: 8. The CDR3 spells CASSPGTGKDNQPQHF. The CDR3, as DNA: TGTGCCAGCAGTCCTGGGACAGGGAAGGACAATCAGCCCCAGCATTTT.

Only one count was recorded for this clone. The chain joins TRBV5-1 to TRBJ1-3; D is undetermined. V lost 2 bases to trimming and J lost 2 bases, with 8 bases between them. The germline gives CDR1 SGHRS, CDR2 YFSETQ. The CDR3 has 14 residues. Here the CDR3 reads CASSFEETGNTIYF. In nucleotides, the CDR3 is TGCGCCAGCAGCTTTGAGGAAACTGGAAACACCATATATTTT.

The V gene is TRBV11-2, the J gene TRBJ2-3, with 8 bases lining up with TRBD2. CDR3 length equals 16 residues. V lost 7 bases, J lost 0 bases, and 9 bases stayed unmatched. CDR1 is SGHAT and CDR2 is FQNNGV in the germline V gene. CDR3 sequence reads: CASTINPGGSTDTQYF. As DNA, the CDR3 is TGTGCCAGCACCATAAACCCGGGAGGGAGCACAGATACGCAGTATTTT.

Worth noting for this clone: Other nucleotide sequences from this sample produce the same CDR3. The chain joins TRBV19 to TRBJ1-1; D might be TRBD1 (5 bases). This CDR3 comprises 12 residues. Per the germline V gene, CDR1 is LNHDA and CDR2 is SQIVND (reference sequence). V was shortened by 3 bases and J by 5 bases, with 7 bases between the two germline ends. CDR3 protein: CASSMGGTEAFF. DNA of the CDR3: TGTGCCAGTAGTATGGGGGGGACTGAAGCTTTCTTT.